The rows below give T cell receptor beta chains drawn from one sample of a study of beta chain features in type 1 diabetes. Clones were sequenced by immunoSEQ multiplex PCR, and TCRdb holds only the in-frame ones, with some missing. The table has approximately 17,000 clones, 55% to 75% seen once. What was sequenced was stem cell memory CD4+ T cells from blood. The receptors shown here come from a man aged 30 to 45 with type 1 diabetes. Both conserved end residues are part of each CDR3. The D gene is left open where the match is weak. Size values are once, few and many counts, or a class for expanded clones, and some rows have none.

D gene: TRBD2
V gene: TRBV7-3
J gene: TRBJ2-5
clone size: few
CDR3 protein: CASSLGLAKTQYF
CDR3 DNA: TGTGCCAGCAGCTTGGGACTAGCGAAGACCCAGTACTTC

D gene: .
V gene: TRBV29-1
J gene: TRBJ1-6
clone size: few
CDR3 protein: CSVALQPTNSPLHF
CDR3 DNA: TGCAGCGTCGCCCTACAGCCTACGAATTCACCCCTCCACTTT

D gene: TRBD2
V gene: TRBV10-2
J gene: TRBJ2-3
clone size: .
CDR3 protein: CASSPGLAGGRPDTQYF
CDR3 DNA: TGCGCCAGCAGCCCGGGACTAGCGGGGGGGAGACCGGATACGCAGTATTTT

D gene: TRBD1
V gene: TRBV29-1
J gene: TRBJ2-2
clone size: .
CDR3 protein: CSVWTGANTGELFF
CDR3 DNA: TGCAGCGTTTGGACAGGGGCCAACACCGGGGAGCTGTTTTTT

D gene: .
V gene: TRBV11-2
J gene: TRBJ2-1
clone size: .
CDR3 protein: CASSLDSSRGNEQFF
CDR3 DNA: TGTGCCAGCAGCTTAGATTCTTCTAGGGGCAATGAGCAGTTCTTC

D gene: TRBD2
V gene: TRBV9
J gene: TRBJ2-3
clone size: .
CDR3 protein: CASSVAPHVVAGEDTQYF
CDR3 DNA: TGTGCCAGCAGCGTAGCCCCCCATGTTGTAGCGGGCGAAGATACGCAGTATTTT

D gene: .
V gene: TRBV2
J gene: TRBJ2-4
clone size: few
CDR3 protein: CASAGQLERFQYF
CDR3 DNA: TGTGCCAGCGCGGGACAGTTAGAGCGGTTTCAGTACTTC

D gene: .
V gene: TRBV2
J gene: TRBJ2-7
clone size: .
CDR3 protein: CASSKYSYEQYF
CDR3 DNA: TGTGCCAGCAGCAAGTACAGCTACGAGCAGTACTTC

D gene: .
V gene: TRBV6-5
J gene: TRBJ2-2
clone size: .
CDR3 protein: CASSSVGGELFF
CDR3 DNA: TGTGCCAGCAGTTCGGTCGGGGGAGAGCTGTTTTTT

D gene: TRBD2
V gene: TRBV5-1
J gene: TRBJ2-5
clone size: .
CDR3 protein: CASRTSGGPQETQYF
CDR3 DNA: TGCGCCAGCAGAACTAGCGGGGGGCCTCAAGAGACCCAGTACTTC

D gene: .
V gene: TRBV19
J gene: TRBJ1-2
clone size: few
CDR3 protein: CASSSSNYGYTF
CDR3 DNA: TGTGCCAGTAGTTCATCAAACTATGGCTACACCTTC

D gene: .
V gene: TRBV2
J gene: TRBJ2-1
clone size: .
CDR3 protein: CASGGLNNEQFF
CDR3 DNA: TGTGCCAGCGGGGGCTTAAACAATGAGCAGTTCTTC

D gene: .
V gene: TRBV19
J gene: TRBJ2-5
clone size: few
CDR3 protein: CASRKTAQETQYF
CDR3 DNA: TGTGCCAGTAGAAAAACAGCACAAGAGACCCAGTACTTC

D gene: TRBD1
V gene: TRBV5-1
J gene: TRBJ2-7
clone size: .
CDR3 protein: CASSPAGTGYEQYF
CDR3 DNA: TGCGCCAGCAGCCCGGCCGGGACAGGATACGAGCAGTACTTC

D gene: .
V gene: TRBV5-1
J gene: TRBJ2-1
clone size: few
CDR3 protein: CASSLSRLPGGNEQFF
CDR3 DNA: TGCGCCAGCAGCTTGTCGCGGCTCCCCGGGGGTAATGAGCAGTTCTTC

D gene: TRBD2
V gene: TRBV11-1
J gene: TRBJ2-1
clone size: .
CDR3 protein: CASSLARGEQFF
CDR3 DNA: TGTGCCAGCAGCTTAGCGCGGGGGGAGCAGTTCTTC

D gene: .
V gene: TRBV10-3
J gene: TRBJ1-1
clone size: .
CDR3 protein: CAISDTANTEAFF
CDR3 DNA: TGTGCCATCAGCGACACAGCAAACACTGAAGCTTTCTTT

D gene: TRBD2
V gene: TRBV7-9
J gene: TRBJ2-1
clone size: .
CDR3 protein: CASSLGRGGNNEQFF
CDR3 DNA: TGTGCCAGCAGCTTGGGGAGGGGTGGAAACAATGAGCAGTTCTTC

D gene: .
V gene: TRBV5-1
J gene: TRBJ1-1
clone size: .
CDR3 protein: CASSPNFGGAGTEAFF
CDR3 DNA: TGCGCCAGCAGCCCCAACTTTGGGGGGGCCGGCACTGAAGCTTTCTTT

D gene: .
V gene: TRBV11-2
J gene: TRBJ2-2
clone size: .
CDR3 protein: CASSFARAAGELFF
CDR3 DNA: TGTGCCAGCAGCTTCGCCAGGGCAGCCGGGGAGCTGTTTTTT

D gene: .
V gene: TRBV28
J gene: TRBJ2-7
clone size: .
CDR3 protein: CASTVSVSYEQYF
CDR3 DNA: TGTGCCAGCACAGTCTCTGTATCCTACGAGCAGTACTTC

D gene: .
V gene: TRBV29-1
J gene: TRBJ1-1
clone size: .
CDR3 protein: CSVADSLNTEAFF
CDR3 DNA: TGCAGCGTCGCGGACAGCCTGAACACTGAAGCTTTCTTT

D gene: TRBD1
V gene: TRBV2
J gene: TRBJ2-3
clone size: .
CDR3 protein: CASSAVQGLDTQYF
CDR3 DNA: TGTGCCAGCAGTGCAGTACAGGGGTTAGATACGCAGTATTTT

D gene: .
V gene: TRBV12-5
J gene: TRBJ1-4
clone size: .
CDR3 protein: CASGPSLGGQVEKLFF
CDR3 DNA: TGTGCTAGTGGTCCCTCCTTGGGGGGGCAAGTTGAAAAACTGTTTTTT

D gene: .
V gene: TRBV11-2
J gene: TRBJ2-3
clone size: .
CDR3 protein: CASSSEDTQYF
CDR3 DNA: TGTGCCAGCAGCTCGGAGGATACGCAGTATTTT

D gene: TRBD1
V gene: TRBV6-1
J gene: TRBJ2-7
clone size: few
CDR3 protein: CASYRDRGYEQYF
CDR3 DNA: TGTGCCAGTTACCGGGACAGGGGCTACGAGCAGTACTTC

D gene: TRBD1
V gene: TRBV2
J gene: TRBJ2-3
clone size: .
CDR3 protein: CASSGQGSRTDTQYF
CDR3 DNA: TGTGCCAGCAGTGGACAGGGGTCTCGCACAGATACGCAGTATTTT

D gene: .
V gene: TRBV28
J gene: TRBJ2-5
clone size: .
CDR3 protein: CASRSWETQYF
CDR3 DNA: TGTGCCAGCAGGAGTTGGGAGACCCAGTACTTC

D gene: .
V gene: TRBV5-6
J gene: TRBJ1-2
clone size: .
CDR3 protein: CASSLQGGSYGYTF
CDR3 DNA: TGTGCCAGCAGCTTGCAGGGAGGGAGCTATGGCTACACCTTC

D gene: TRBD1
V gene: TRBV11-2
J gene: TRBJ2-1
clone size: few
CDR3 protein: CASSFDGTGSSNEQFF
CDR3 DNA: TGTGCCAGCAGCTTTGACGGGACAGGGTCCTCCAATGAGCAGTTCTTC

D gene: TRBD1
V gene: TRBV6-5
J gene: TRBJ2-3
clone size: .
CDR3 protein: CASKNRGVDTQYF
CDR3 DNA: TGTGCCAGCAAGAACAGGGGGGTAGATACGCAGTATTTT

D gene: .
V gene: TRBV19
J gene: TRBJ1-4
clone size: .
CDR3 protein: CASSSAIASTNEKLFF
CDR3 DNA: TGTGCCAGTAGCTCCGCTATAGCTTCAACTAATGAAAAACTGTTTTTT

D gene: TRBD2
V gene: TRBV2
J gene: TRBJ2-3
clone size: .
CDR3 protein: CASSPGTSGADTQYF
CDR3 DNA: TGTGCCAGCAGTCCCGGGACTAGCGGGGCGGATACGCAGTATTTT

D gene: .
V gene: TRBV9
J gene: TRBJ1-3
clone size: .
CDR3 protein: CASSVMGASSGNTIYF
CDR3 DNA: TGTGCCAGCAGCGTTATGGGGGCTAGCTCTGGAAACACCATATATTTT

D gene: .
V gene: TRBV7-3
J gene: TRBJ1-5
clone size: .
CDR3 protein: CASSLSREDPQHF
CDR3 DNA: TGTGCCAGCAGCTTATCCAGGGAGGATCCCCAGCATTTT

D gene: TRBD2
V gene: TRBV28
J gene: TRBJ2-1
clone size: .
CDR3 protein: CASSAGTSGGLNEQFF
CDR3 DNA: TGTGCCAGCAGTGCGGGGACTAGCGGGGGACTAAATGAGCAGTTCTTC

D gene: TRBD2
V gene: TRBV5-4
J gene: TRBJ2-3
clone size: .
CDR3 protein: CASSLGLATDTQYF
CDR3 DNA: TGTGCCAGCAGCCTCGGACTAGCTACAGATACGCAGTATTTT

D gene: TRBD1
V gene: TRBV28
J gene: TRBJ2-3
clone size: .
CDR3 protein: CASSYPGGLFGTDTQYF
CDR3 DNA: TGTGCCAGCAGTTACCCAGGGGGCCTGTTCGGCACAGATACGCAGTATTTT

D gene: TRBD1
V gene: TRBV4-2
J gene: TRBJ1-5
clone size: .
CDR3 protein: CASSQRQGELYSNQPQHF
CDR3 DNA: TGTGCCAGCAGCCAGCGACAGGGTGAACTCTATAGCAATCAGCCCCAGCATTTT

D gene: .
V gene: TRBV19
J gene: TRBJ2-2
clone size: .
CDR3 protein: CASSIRGARAGELFF
CDR3 DNA: TGTGCCAGTAGTATACGTGGGGCTCGGGCCGGGGAGCTGTTTTTT

D gene: .
V gene: TRBV4-2
J gene: TRBJ1-6
clone size: .
CDR3 protein: CASSASQGGDSPLHF
CDR3 DNA: TGTGCCAGCAGCGCCTCACAGGGAGGGGACTCACCCCTCCACTTT